A single sample is the source of the 2 T cell receptor beta chains below, sequenced in a study of blood T cell repertoires in COVID-19. Profiled with immunoSEQ multiplex PCR; TCRdb holds only in-frame clones, not every one. The repertoire has 250,000 or so clones, 90% of them found once; the top ten carry less than 0.9%. The sample consisted of PBMCs or T cells enriched from blood (not recorded which). These receptor sequences come from a man aged 45-65 years who had been exposed to COVID-19.

The chain joins TRBV18 to TRBJ1-1; tentative D call: TRBD1 (6 bases). V was trimmed by 1 base and J by 3 bases, leaving 15 bases between them. Germline lookup yields CDR1 KGHSH and CDR2 LQKENI. The CDR3 extends over 16 amino acids. The chain's CDR3 is CASSPLPGGADTEAFF. The CDR3 bases are TGTGCCAGCTCACCACTGCCTGGGGGCGCAGACACTGAAGCTTTCTTT.

This chain joins TRBV11-3 and TRBJ1-1; D is possibly TRBD1 (6 bases). Trimming took off 1 base at V and 1 base at J, with 10 bases between the two ends. This CDR3 comprises 15 residues. Germline V gives CDR1 SGHNT, CDR2 YENEEA. CDR3 coding DNA: TGTGCCAGCAGCTTAGGAGGGGGAGAGAACACTGAAGCTTTCTTT. Its translation: CASSLGGGENTEAFF.